This T cell receptor beta chain was identified in a study of cytomegalovirus exposure and HLA in healthy donors. PCR amplification relied on 60 Vbeta primers (plus 13 Jbeta primers). TCRdb keeps only in-frame clones here, not all; method: immunoSEQ multiplex PCR. The data contain 75,000 to 100,000 clones, around 72% of them singletons. Regarding this clone: What it binds is unknown.

Study observations and caveats: As a later analysis showed, several of the most significant clusters appeared to be linked to common viral pathogens. Later on, an analysis showed TCR association rates differing by HLA locus, with DRB1 the most and HLA-C the fewest. Data from an earlier analysis indicated that most TCR beta V segments were productive either about 87% or about 30% of the time.

Germline trimming cut 8 bases from V and 6 bases from J; bases unmatched to any gene: 10. From germline, CDR1 is MNHNY and CDR2 SVGAGI (reference sequence). The CDR3 has 13 amino acids. This chain links TRBV6-6 with TRBJ2-7, with 7 nucleotides matching TRBD2. The sequencing sample was made of PBMCs. The TCR originated in a male donor in good health and CMV-seronegative. CDR3 coding DNA: TGTGCCAGCGGGGGGACTAATGGCGGCGAGCAGTACTTC. This sequence encodes CASGGTNGGEQYF.